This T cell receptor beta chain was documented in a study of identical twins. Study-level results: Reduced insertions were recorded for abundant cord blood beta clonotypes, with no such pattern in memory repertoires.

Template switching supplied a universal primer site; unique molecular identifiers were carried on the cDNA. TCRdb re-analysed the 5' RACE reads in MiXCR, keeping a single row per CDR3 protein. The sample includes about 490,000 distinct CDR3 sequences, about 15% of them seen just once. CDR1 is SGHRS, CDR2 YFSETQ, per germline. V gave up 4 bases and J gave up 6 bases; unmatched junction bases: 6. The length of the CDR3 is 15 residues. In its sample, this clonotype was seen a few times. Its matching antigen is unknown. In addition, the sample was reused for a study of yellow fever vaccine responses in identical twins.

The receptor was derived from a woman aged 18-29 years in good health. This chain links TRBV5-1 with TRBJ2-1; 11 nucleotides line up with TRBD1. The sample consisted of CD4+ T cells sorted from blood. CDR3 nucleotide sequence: TGCGCCAGCAGCCATGGACAGGGGGCAAGCAATGAGCAGTTCTTC. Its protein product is CASSHGQGASNEQFF.